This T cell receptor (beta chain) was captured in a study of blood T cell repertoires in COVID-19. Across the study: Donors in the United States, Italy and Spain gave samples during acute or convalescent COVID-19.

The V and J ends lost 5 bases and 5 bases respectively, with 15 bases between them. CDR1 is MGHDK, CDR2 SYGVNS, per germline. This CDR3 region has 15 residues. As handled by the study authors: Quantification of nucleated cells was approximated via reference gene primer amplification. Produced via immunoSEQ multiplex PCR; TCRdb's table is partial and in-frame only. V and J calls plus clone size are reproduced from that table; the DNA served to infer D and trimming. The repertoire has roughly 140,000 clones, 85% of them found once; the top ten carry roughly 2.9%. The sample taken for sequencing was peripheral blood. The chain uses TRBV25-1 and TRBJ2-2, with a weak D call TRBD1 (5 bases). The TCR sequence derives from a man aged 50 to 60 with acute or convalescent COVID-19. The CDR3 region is CASSLQGTRTGELFF. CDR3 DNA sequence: TGTGCCAGCAGTCTGCAGGGTACGAGGACCGGGGAGCTGTTTTTT. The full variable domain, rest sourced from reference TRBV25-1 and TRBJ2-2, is EADIYQTPRYLVIGTGKKITLECSQTMGHDKMYWYQQDPGMELHLIHYSYGVNSTEKGDLSSESTVSRIRTEHFPLTLESARPSHTSQYLCASSLQGTRTGELFFGEGSRLTVL.